The 2 T cell receptor beta chains given below trace back to one sample, sequenced in a study of T cell responses to AZD1222 COVID-19 vaccine. Assay used: immunoSEQ multiplex PCR; TCRdb lists only in-frame clones, some missing. The table includes roughly 99,000 clones, around 90% detected once. The material sequenced was peripheral blood, taken on day 0 of AZD1222 vaccination. These receptors all come from an adult in good health.

The V gene is TRBV3-1 (or the pseudogene TRBV3-2), the J gene TRBJ2-6, with 8 bases that match TRBD1. The germline V gene encodes CDR1 LGHDT and CDR2 YNNKEL (reference sequence). The CDR3 is 19 residues long. V dropped 0 bases and J dropped 4; count of bases not matched to a gene: 11. CDR3 amino acids: CASSQDRRTGSSGANVLTF. The CDR3 DNA reads TGTGCCAGCAGCCAAGATCGAAGGACAGGGTCTTCCGGGGCCAACGTCCTGACTTTC.

This chain links TRBV9 with TRBJ2-1, with 7 positions matching TRBD2. V lost 0 bases to trimming and J lost 7 bases; unmatched junction nucleotides: 10. The CDR3 is 16 residues long. Germline V CDR1 and CDR2: SGDLS, YYNGEE. The CDR3 DNA reads TGTGCCAGCAGCGTAGTGCCGGGACTAACGCCGAATGAGCAGTTCTTC. This encodes CASSVVPGLTPNEQFF.